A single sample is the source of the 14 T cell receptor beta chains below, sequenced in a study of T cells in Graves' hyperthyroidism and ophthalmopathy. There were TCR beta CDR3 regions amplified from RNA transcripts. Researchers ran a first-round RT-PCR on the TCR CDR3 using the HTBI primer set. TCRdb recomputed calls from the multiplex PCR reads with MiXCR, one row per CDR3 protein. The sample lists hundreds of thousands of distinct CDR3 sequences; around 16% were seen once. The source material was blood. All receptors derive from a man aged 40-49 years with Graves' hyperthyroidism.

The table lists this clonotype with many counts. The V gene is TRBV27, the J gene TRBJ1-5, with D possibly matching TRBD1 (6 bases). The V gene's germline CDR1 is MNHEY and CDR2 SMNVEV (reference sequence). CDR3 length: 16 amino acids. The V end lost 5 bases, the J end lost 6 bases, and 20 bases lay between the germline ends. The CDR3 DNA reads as TGTGCCAGCAGTCCTACAAGGGGGACGTTGGGTCAGCCCCAGCATTTT. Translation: CASSPTRGTLGQPQHF.

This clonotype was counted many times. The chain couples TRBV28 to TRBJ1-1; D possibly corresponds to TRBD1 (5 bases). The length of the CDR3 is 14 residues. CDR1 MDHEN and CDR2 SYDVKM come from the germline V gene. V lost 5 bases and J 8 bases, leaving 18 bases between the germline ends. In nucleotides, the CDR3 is TGTGCCAGCAGTCCCCCTGGGGGGGGAATCGAAGCTTTCTTT. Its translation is CASSPPGGGIEAFF.

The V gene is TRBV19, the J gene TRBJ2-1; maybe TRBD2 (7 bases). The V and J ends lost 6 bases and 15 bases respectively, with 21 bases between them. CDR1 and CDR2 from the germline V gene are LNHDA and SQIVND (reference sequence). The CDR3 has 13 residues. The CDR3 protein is CASSKERGGHTFF. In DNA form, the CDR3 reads TGTGCCAGTAGCAAAGAGAGGGGGGGCCATACGTTCTTC.

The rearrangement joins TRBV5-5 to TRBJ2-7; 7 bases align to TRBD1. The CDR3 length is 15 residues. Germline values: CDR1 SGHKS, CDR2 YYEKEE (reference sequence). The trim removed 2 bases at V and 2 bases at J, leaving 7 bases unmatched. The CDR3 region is CASSLYGQETYEQYF. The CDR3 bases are TGTGCCAGCAGCTTATACGGACAGGAGACCTACGAGCAGTACTTC.

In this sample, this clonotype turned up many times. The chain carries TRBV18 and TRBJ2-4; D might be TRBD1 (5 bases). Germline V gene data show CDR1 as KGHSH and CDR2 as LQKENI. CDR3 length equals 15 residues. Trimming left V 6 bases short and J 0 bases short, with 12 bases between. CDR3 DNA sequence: TGTGCCAGCTCCGGCGACAGCCTAGCCAAAAACATTCAGTACTTC. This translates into CASSGDSLAKNIQYF. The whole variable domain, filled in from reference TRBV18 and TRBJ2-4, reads NAGVMQNPRHLVRRRGQEARLRCSPMKGHSHVYWYRQLPEEGLKFMVYLQKENIIDESGMPKERFSAEFPKEGPSILRIQQVVRGDSAAYFCASSGDSLAKNIQYFGAGTRLSVL.

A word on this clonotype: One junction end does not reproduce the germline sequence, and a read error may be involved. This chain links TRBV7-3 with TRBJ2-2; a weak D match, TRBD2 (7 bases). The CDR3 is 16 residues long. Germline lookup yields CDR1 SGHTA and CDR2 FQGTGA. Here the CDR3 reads CASSQGRGGNTGELFF. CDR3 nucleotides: TGCGCCAGCAGCCAGGGAAGGGGGGGAAACACCGGGGAGCTGTTTTTT.

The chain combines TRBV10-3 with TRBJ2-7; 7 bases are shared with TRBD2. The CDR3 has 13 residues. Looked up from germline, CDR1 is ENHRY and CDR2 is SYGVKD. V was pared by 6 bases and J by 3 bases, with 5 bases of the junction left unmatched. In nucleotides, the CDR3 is TGTGCCATCAGGATCGGGACTAACTACGAGCAGTACTTC. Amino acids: CAIRIGTNYEQYF.

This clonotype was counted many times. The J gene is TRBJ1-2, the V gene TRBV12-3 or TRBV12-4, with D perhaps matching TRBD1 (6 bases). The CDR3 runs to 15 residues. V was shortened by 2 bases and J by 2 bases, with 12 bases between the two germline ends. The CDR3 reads CASSLSGEGNYGYTF. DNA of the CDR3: TGTGCCAGCAGTTTATCAGGGGAGGGCAACTATGGCTACACCTTC.

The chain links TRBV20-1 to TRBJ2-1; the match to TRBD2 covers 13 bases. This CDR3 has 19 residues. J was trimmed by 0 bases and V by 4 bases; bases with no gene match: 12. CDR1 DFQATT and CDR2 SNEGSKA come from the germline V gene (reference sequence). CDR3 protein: CSAIVPGLAGQSSYNEQFF. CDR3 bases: TGCAGTGCTATCGTACCGGGACTAGCGGGACAGAGCTCCTACAATGAGCAGTTCTTC.

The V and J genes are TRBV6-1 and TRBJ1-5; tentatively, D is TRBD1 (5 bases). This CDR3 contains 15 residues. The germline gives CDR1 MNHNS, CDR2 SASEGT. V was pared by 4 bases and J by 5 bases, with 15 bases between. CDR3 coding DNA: TGTGCCAGCAGTGTGTACAGGTCCCAGGATCAGCCCCAGCATTTT. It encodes CASSVYRSQDQPQHF.

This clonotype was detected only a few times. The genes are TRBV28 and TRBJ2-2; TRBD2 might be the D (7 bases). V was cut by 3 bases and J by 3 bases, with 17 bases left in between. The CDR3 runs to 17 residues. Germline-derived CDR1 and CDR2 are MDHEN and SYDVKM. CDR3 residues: CASSFLVGGADTGELFF. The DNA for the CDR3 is TGTGCCAGCAGTTTTTTAGTGGGGGGGGCGGACACCGGGGAGCTGTTTTTT.

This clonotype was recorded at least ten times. The CDR3 coding sequence is TGTGCCAGCAGCGGGGCAGGGGGCCTGGGCACTGAAGCTTTCTTT. This translates into CASSGAGGLGTEAFF. The rearrangement uses TRBV5-8 and TRBJ1-1; 8 bases line up with TRBD1. Germline CDR1 reads SGHTS; CDR2 reads YDEGEE. This CDR3 has 15 amino acids. V lost 4 bases to trimming and J lost 4 bases; unmatched junction nucleotides: 9.

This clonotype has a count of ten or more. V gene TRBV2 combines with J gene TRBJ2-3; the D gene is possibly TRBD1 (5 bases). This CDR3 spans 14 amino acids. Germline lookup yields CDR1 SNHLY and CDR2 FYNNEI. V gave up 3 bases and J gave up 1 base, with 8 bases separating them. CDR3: CASSEGRGTDTQYF. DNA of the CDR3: TGTGCCAGCAGTGAGGGCAGGGGCACAGATACGCAGTATTTT.

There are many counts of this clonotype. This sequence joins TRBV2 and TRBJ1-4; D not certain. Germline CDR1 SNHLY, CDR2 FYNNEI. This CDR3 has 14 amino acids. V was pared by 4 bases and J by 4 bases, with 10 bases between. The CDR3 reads CASSANRGNEKLFF. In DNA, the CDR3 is TGTGCCAGCAGTGCGAACCGGGGTAATGAAAAACTGTTTTTT.